This T cell receptor beta chain was obtained from a study of blood T cell repertoires in COVID-19. At the level of the study: Sites across the United States, Italy and Spain contributed samples from acute and convalescent COVID-19. PBMCs, B-cell-depleted T cells, or T cells were the source of the cDNA or gDNA that made up the material.

Source study methods: Estimation of nucleated cell counts was performed using reference gene primer amplification. Produced via immunoSEQ multiplex PCR; TCRdb's table is partial and in-frame only. V and J calls and clone size are as listed in that table; D and trimming were resolved from the DNA. This table has 130,000 or so clones, roughly 82% appearing once. Germline V lookup: CDR1 MDHEN, CDR2 SYDVKM. The CDR3 is 14 residues long. V lost 7 bases to trimming and J lost 6 bases; unmatched junction nucleotides: 10. The sequencing sample was made of peripheral blood. The receptor's source is a human donor in a cohort sampled during active COVID-19. The chain employs TRBV28 and TRBJ2-7, with TRBD1 matching 9 bases. The CDR3 sequence is CASTTGTGLGEQYF. The CDR3 DNA sequence: TGTGCCAGCACCACCGGGACAGGGTTGGGCGAGCAGTACTTC.